The clone carrying this TCR beta chain has a handful of counts. The target antigen is unknown. Germline lookup yields CDR1 SGHTA and CDR2 FQGNSA. CDR3 length equals 15 residues. Trimming removed 3 bases at V and 2 bases at J, with 13 bases between. This entry is derived from a study of post-analysis software for immune sequencing data. cDNA libraries of TCR beta carried unique molecular identifiers. Yield was 450,000 to 650,000 cDNA molecules from about 1 to 10 million T cells. TCRdb re-analysed the PCR reads in MiXCR, keeping a single row per CDR3 protein. This sample has roughly 700,000 distinct CDR3 sequences, with 25% to 30% found just once. Overall study findings and caveats: Relative to controls, patients with multiple sclerosis showed significantly lower normalized Chao1 diversity. The five TRBV segments detected at higher frequency in patients than in controls included TRBV5-6, TRBV5-1 and TRBV20-1. The F measure placed samples prepared in the same batch into strongly shared clusters.

This clonotype was sampled from a girl under 18 with multiple sclerosis. The chain uses TRBV7-2 and TRBJ2-5, with D perhaps matching TRBD1 (6 bases). Material for sequencing was blood. The CDR3: CASSFRRGRQETQYF. The DNA of the CDR3 is TGTGCCAGCAGCTTCCGCAGGGGCCGACAAGAGACCCAGTACTTC. Together with reference TRBV7-2 and TRBJ2-5, the CDR3 gives the full variable domain: GAGVSQSPSNKVTEKGKDVELRCDPISGHTALYWYRQSLGQGLEFLIYFQGNSAPDKSGLPSDRFSAERTGGSVSTLTIQRTQQEDSAVYLCASSFRRGRQETQYFGPGTRLLVL.